The T cell receptor (beta chain) under discussion was sequenced for a study of identical twins. The CDR3 runs 9 residues. CDR1 is SGHRS and CDR2 is YFSETQ in the germline V gene. V was pared by 10 bases and J by 6 bases, with 8 bases between. TCRdb independently ran MiXCR on the 5' RACE reads; one entry per CDR3 protein. The data contain over 500,000 distinct CDR3 sequences, under 25% of them singletons. This clonotype was observed once. The same sample was also studied in work on T cells expressing NK-cell markers.

The chain uses TRBV5-1 and TRBJ2-7; possible D gene TRBD2, 5 bases. The sequence derives from a woman between 18 and 29 years old in good health. What was sequenced was CD4+ T cells sorted from blood. For the CDR3, the DNA is TGCGCCGGCGGAGGCGAGCAGTACTTC. Amino acids: CAGGGEQYF.